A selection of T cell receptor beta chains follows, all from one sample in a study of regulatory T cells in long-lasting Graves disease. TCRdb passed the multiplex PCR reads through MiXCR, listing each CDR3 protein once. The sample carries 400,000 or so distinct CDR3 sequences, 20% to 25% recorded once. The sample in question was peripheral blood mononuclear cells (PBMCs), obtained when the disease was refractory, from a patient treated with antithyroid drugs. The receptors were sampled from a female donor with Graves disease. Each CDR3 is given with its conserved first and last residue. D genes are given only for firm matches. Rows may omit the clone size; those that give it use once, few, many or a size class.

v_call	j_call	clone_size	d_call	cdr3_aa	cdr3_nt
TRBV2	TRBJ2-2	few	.	CASSQTPLKSGELFF	TGTGCCAGCAGTCAAACCCCGCTAAAAAGCGGGGAGCTGTTTTTT
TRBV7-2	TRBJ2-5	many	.	CASSLVGRGGEETQYF	TGTGCCAGCAGCTTAGTAGGCAGGGGAGGAGAAGAGACCCAGTACTTC
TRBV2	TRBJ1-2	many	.	CASSDQVNYGYTF	TGTGCCAGCAGTGACCAGGTTAACTATGGCTACACCTTC
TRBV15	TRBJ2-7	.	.	CATSRDFRDEQYF	TGTGCCACCAGCAGAGATTTCAGGGACGAGCAGTACTTC
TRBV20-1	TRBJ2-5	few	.	CSAPLSGGGEETQYF	TGCAGTGCTCCCTTATCAGGAGGGGGGGAAGAGACCCAGTACTTC
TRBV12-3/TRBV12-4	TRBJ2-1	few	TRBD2	CASSLASGSGKEQFF	TGTGCCAGCAGTTTGGCTAGCGGGAGTGGAAAGGAGCAGTTCTTC
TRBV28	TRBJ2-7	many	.	CASTEPGIAYEQYF	TGTGCCAGCACGGAACCGGGCATCGCCTACGAGCAGTACTTC
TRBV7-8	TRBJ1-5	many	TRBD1	CASSSRPNRGRMLSNQPQHF	TGTGCCAGCAGCTCCCGGCCTAACAGGGGACGGATGTTGAGCAATCAGCCCCAGCATTTT
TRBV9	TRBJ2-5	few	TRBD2	CASSPQTGTSVQTQYF	TGTGCCAGCAGCCCCCAAACCGGGACTAGTGTGCAGACCCAGTACTTC
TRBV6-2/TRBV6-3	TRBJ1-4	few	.	CASSYVGEDEKLFF	TGTGCCAGCAGTTACGTGGGTGAGGATGAAAAACTGTTTTTT
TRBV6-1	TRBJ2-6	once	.	CASTWDSGANVLTF	TGTGCCAGCACGTGGGACTCTGGGGCCAACGTCCTGACTTTC
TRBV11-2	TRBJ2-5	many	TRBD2	CASSSGRGTSGPQETQYF	TGTGCCAGCAGCTCAGGGAGAGGGACTAGCGGGCCCCAAGAGACCCAGTACTTC
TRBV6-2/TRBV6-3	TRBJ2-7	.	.	CASTSGSNSGEQYF	TGTGCCAGCACCTCGGGAAGTAACTCTGGGGAGCAGTACTTC
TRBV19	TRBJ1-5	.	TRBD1	CASSIFMATGASNQPQHF	TGTGCCAGTAGTATCTTCATGGCCACAGGGGCCAGCAATCAGCCCCAGCATTTT
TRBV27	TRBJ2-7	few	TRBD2	CASSLIAGGHEQYF	TGTGCCAGCAGTTTGATAGCGGGAGGCCACGAGCAGTACTTC
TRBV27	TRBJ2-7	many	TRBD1	CASSDRDRSDYEQYF	TGTGCCAGCAGTGACCGGGACAGGTCGGACTACGAGCAGTACTTC
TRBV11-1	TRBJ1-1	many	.	CASSLDGTLNTEAFF	TGTGCCAGCAGCTTAGATGGGACGCTGAACACTGAAGCTTTCTTT
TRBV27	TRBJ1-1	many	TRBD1	CASKGDRGTEAFF	TGTGCCAGCAAAGGGGACAGGGGTACTGAAGCTTTCTTT
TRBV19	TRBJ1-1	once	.	CASSMTGAQLNTEAFF	TGTGCCAGTAGTATGACAGGTGCGCAATTGAACACTGAAGCTTTCTTT
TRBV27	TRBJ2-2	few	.	CASSFVHTGELFF	TGTGCCAGCAGTTTCGTCCACACCGGGGAGCTGTTTTTT
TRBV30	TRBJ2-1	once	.	CAWSVGTGAYEAFF	.
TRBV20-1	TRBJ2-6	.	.	CSEAHSGANVLTF	TGCAGTGAAGCCCACTCTGGGGCCAACGTCCTGACTTTC
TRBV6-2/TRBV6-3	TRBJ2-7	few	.	CASSYAQASYEQYF	TGTGCCAGCAGTTACGCCCAGGCATCCTACGAGCAGTACTTC
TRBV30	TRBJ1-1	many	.	CAWSVRFRAEAFF	TGTGCCTGGAGTGTTCGATTCCGCGCTGAAGCTTTCTTT
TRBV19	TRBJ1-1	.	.	CASSIGVTEAFF	TGTGCCAGTAGTATCGGCGTTACTGAAGCTTTCTTT
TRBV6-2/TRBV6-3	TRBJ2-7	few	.	CASSSRPAYEQYF	TGTGCCAGCAGTTCCCGACCAGCCTACGAGCAGTACTTC
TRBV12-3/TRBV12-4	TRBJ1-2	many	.	CASSFAVRQPNYGYTF	TGTGCCAGCAGTTTTGCCGTGCGACAGCCAAACTATGGCTACACCTTC
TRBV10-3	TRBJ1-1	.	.	CAISDERPEAFF	TGTGCCATCAGTGACGAGAGGCCTGAAGCTTTCTTT
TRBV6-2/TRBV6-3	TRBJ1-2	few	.	CASSYLGATGGYTF	TGTGCCAGCAGTTACCTGGGGGCGACGGGCGGCTACACCTTC
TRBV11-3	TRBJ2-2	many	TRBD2	CASSLTSGRTGELFF	TGTGCCAGCAGCTTAACTAGCGGGCGGACCGGGGAGCTGTTTTTT
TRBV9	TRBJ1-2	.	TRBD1	CASSVHPDLTGGNYGYTF	TGTGCCAGCAGCGTCCACCCCGATTTGACAGGGGGGAACTATGGCTACACCTTC
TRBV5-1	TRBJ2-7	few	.	CASSSGIGIQLSYEQYF	TGCGCCAGCAGCTCAGGCATCGGGATCCAGTTGTCCTACGAGCAGTACTTC
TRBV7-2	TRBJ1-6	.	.	CASRPRPINSPLHF	TGTGCCAGCAGACCCCGTCCCATTAATTCACCCCTCCACTTT
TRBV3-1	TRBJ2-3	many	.	CASSQELDDTQYF	TGTGCCAGCAGCCAAGAGCTCGACGATACGCAGTATTTT
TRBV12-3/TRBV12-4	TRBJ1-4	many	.	CASSLGTAMLNEKLFF	TGTGCCAGCAGTCTCGGGACCGCCATGCTAAATGAAAAACTGTTTTTT
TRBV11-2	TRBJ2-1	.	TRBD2	CASSLDSGISGRLYEQFF	TGTGCCAGCAGCTTAGATTCGGGGATTAGCGGGAGGCTATATGAGCAGTTCTTC
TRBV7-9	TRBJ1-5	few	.	CASSLALDNQPRHF	TGTGCCAGCAGCTTAGCCCTGGACAATCAGCCCCGGCATTTT
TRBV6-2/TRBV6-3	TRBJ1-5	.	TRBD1	CASSSRQGVSHSPNQPQHF	TGTGCCAGCAGTTCGAGACAGGGGGTCTCACATTCACCAAATCAGCCCCAGCATTTT
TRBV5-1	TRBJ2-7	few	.	CASSPGVYYEQYF	TGCGCCAGCAGCCCCGGGGTCTACTACGAGCAGTACTTC
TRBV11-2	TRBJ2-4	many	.	CASSPGGLDIQYF	TGTGCCAGCAGCCCCGGGGGTCTGGACATTCAGTACTTC
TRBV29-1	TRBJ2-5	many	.	CSVEYGKETQYF	TGCAGCGTTGAATATGGGAAAGAGACCCAGTACTTC
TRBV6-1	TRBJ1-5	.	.	CASSPVGVQPQHF	TGTGCCAGCAGCCCAGTGGGAGTTCAGCCCCAGCATTTT
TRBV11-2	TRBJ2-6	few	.	CASSPLFSSGANVLTF	TGTGCCAGCAGCCCCCTTTTCTCCTCTGGGGCCAACGTCCTGACTTTC
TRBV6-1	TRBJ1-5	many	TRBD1	CASSEAKDRVNQPQHF	TGTGCCAGCAGTGAAGCGAAGGACAGGGTGAATCAGCCCCAGCATTTT
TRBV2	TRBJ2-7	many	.	CASNTMGENEQYF	TGTGCCAGCAATACGATGGGGGAGAACGAGCAGTACTTC
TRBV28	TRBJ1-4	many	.	CASSLAPASTNEKLFF	TGTGCCAGCAGTTTAGCCCCGGCTTCAACTAATGAAAAACTGTTTTTT
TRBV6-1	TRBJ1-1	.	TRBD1	CASSGTGVNTEAFF	TGTGCCAGCAGTGGGACAGGGGTGAACACTGAAGCTTTCTTT
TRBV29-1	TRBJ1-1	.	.	CGVIENTEAFF	TGCGGCGTTATAGAGAACACTGAAGCTTTCTTT
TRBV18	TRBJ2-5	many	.	CASSPPSGETQYF	TGTGCCAGCTCACCACCGTCAGGGGAGACCCAGTACTTC
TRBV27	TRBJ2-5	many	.	CASSVDLWGETQYF	TGTGCCAGCAGTGTCGACCTCTGGGGAGAGACCCAGTACTTC